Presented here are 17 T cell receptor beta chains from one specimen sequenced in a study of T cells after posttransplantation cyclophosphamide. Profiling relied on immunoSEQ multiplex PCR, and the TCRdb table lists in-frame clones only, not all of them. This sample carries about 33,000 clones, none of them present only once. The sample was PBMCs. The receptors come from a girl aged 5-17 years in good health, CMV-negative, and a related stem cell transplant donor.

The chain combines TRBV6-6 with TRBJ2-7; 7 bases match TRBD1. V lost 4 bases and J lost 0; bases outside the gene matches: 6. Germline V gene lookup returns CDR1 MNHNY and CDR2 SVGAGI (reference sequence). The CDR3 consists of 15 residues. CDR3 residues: CASSSTGDISYEQYF. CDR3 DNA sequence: TGTGCCAGCAGTTCCACAGGGGACATCTCCTACGAGCAGTACTTC.

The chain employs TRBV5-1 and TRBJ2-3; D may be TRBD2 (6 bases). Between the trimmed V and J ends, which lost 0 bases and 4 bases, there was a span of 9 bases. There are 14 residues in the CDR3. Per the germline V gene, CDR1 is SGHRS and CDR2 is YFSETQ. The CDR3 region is CASSLVAGSDTQYF. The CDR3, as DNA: TGCGCCAGCAGCTTGGTGGCGGGGTCAGATACGCAGTATTTT.

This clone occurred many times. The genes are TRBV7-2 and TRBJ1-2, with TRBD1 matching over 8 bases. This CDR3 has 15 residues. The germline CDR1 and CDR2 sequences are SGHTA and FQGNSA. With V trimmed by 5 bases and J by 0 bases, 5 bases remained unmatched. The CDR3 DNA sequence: TGTGCCAGCAGCCCCCGGACAGGGACTAACTATGGCTACACCTTC. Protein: CASSPRTGTNYGYTF.

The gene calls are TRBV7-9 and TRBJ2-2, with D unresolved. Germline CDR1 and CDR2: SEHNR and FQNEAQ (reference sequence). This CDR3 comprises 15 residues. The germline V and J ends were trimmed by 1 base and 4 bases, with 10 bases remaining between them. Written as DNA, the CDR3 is TGTGCCAGCAGCTTAGGGTCGGTAGCCACCGGGGAGCTGTTTTTT. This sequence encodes CASSLGSVATGELFF.

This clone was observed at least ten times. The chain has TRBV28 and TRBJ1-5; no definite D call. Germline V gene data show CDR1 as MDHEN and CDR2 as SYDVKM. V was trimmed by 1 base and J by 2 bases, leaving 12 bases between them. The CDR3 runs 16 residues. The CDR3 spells CASSLFTRTGNQPQHF. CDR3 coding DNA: TGTGCCAGCAGTTTATTTACCAGGACTGGCAATCAGCCCCAGCATTTT.

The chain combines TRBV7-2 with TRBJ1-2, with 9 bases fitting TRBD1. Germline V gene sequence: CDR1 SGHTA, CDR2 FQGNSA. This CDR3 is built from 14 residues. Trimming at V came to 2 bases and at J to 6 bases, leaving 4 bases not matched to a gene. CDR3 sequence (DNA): TGTGCCAGCAGCTTACTGGGACAGGGAAATGGCTACACCTTC. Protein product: CASSLLGQGNGYTF. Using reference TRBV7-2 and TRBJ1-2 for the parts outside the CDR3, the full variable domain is GAGVSQSPSNKVTEKGKDVELRCDPISGHTALYWYRQSLGQGLEFLIYFQGNSAPDKSGLPSDRFSAERTGGSVSTLTIQRTQQEDSAVYLCASSLLGQGNGYTFGSGTRLTVV.

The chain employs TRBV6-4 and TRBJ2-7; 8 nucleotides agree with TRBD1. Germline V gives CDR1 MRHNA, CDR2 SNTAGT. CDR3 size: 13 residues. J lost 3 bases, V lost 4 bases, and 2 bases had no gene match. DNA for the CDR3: TGTGCCAGCAGTGTACAGGGGGTCTACGAGCAGTACTTC. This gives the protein CASSVQGVYEQYF.

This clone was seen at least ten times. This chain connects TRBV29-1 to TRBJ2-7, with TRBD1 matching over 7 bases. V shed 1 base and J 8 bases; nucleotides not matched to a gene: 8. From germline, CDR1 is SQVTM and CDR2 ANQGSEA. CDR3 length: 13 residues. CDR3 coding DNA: TGCAGCGTTGAAGGTACAGGGGTGGGGCAGCAGTACTTC. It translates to CSVEGTGVGQQYF.

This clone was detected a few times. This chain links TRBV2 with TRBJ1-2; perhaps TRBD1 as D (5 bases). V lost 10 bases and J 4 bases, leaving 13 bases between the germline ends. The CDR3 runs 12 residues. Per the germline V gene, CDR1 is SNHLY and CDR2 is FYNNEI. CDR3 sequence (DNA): TGTGCCACCTCAGGGAGGGTCTATGGCTACACCTTC. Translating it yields CATSGRVYGYTF.

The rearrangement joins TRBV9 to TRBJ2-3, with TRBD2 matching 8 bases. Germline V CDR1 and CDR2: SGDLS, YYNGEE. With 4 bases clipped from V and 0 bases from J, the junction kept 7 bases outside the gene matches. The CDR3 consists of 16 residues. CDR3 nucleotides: TGTGCCAGCAGCACTTCGGTAGCGGGGAGCACAGATACGCAGTATTTT. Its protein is CASSTSVAGSTDTQYF.

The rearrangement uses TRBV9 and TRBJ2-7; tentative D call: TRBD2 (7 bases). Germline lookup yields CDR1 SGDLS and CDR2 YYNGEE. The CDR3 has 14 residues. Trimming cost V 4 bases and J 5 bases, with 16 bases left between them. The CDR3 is CASSIGGGRNEQYF. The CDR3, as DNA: TGTGCCAGCAGCATAGGGGGAGGGCGGAACGAGCAGTACTTC. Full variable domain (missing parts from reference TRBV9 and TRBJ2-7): DSGVTQTPKHLITATGQRVTLRCSPRSGDLSVYWYQQSLDQGLQFLIQYYNGEERAKGNILERFSAQQFPDLHSELNLSSLELGDSALYFCASSIGGGRNEQYFGPGTRLTVT.

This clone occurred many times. This chain's CDR3 is CASSPTGILNTEAFF. CDR3 nucleotide sequence: TGTGCCAGCAGCCCGACAGGCATCCTGAACACTGAAGCTTTCTTT. The chain employs TRBV7-2 and TRBJ1-1, with a tentative D call TRBD1 (6 bases). Germline V CDR1 and CDR2: SGHTA, FQGNSA. The V end lost 5 bases, the J end lost 0 bases, and 13 bases lay between the germline ends. The CDR3 length is 15 residues.

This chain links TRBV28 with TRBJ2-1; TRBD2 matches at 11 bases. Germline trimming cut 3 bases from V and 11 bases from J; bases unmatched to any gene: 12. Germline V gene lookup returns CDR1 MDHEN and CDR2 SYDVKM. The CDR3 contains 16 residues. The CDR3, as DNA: TGTGCCAGCAGTTTCAGGGGGCTTAGCGGGAGGGATAAGCAGTTCTTC. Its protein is CASSFRGLSGRDKQFF.

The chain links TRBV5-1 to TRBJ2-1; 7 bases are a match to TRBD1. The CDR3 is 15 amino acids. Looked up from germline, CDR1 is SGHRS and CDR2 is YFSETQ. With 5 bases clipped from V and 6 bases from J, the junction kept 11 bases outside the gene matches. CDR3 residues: CASRASSTGFNEQFF. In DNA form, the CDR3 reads TGCGCCAGCAGAGCCTCCTCGACAGGGTTCAATGAGCAGTTCTTC.

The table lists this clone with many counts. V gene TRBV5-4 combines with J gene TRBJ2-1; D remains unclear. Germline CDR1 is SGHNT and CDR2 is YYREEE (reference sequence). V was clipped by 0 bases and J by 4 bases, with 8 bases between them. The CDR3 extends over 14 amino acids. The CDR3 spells CASSLEPAYNEQFF. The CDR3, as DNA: TGTGCCAGCAGCTTGGAGCCTGCGTACAATGAGCAGTTCTTC.

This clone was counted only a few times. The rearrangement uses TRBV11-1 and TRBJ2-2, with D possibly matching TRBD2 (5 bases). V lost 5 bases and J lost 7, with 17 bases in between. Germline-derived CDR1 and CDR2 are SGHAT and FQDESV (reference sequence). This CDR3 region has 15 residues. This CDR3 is CASSPLSGFSGELFF. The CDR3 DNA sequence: TGTGCCAGCAGCCCCCTGTCGGGGTTTAGCGGGGAGCTGTTTTTT.

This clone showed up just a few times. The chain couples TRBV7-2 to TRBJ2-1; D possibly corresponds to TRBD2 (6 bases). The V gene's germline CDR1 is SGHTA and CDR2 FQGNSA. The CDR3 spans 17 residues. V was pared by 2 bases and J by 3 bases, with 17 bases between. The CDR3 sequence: CASSLTWGGGVYNEQFF. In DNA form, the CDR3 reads TGTGCCAGCAGCTTAACGTGGGGCGGAGGGGTCTACAATGAGCAGTTCTTC.